What follows is one TCR beta chain and its context. This CDR3 is 15 amino acids long. V dropped 4 bases and J dropped 2; count of bases not matched to a gene: 7. In germline, CDR1 is LNHDA, CDR2 SQIVND (reference sequence). Followed over time, Seattle patients had been enrolled while infection was active. TCRdb's copy holds only in-frame clones and misses some; the assay was immunoSEQ multiplex PCR. The top ten hold roughly 8.3% of the sample, which has fewer than 650,000 clones, roughly nine tenths seen once. The sample belongs to a study of blood T cell repertoires in COVID-19. Overall study: The cDNA or gDNA used as material had been derived from T cells, B-cell-depleted T cells, or PBMCs.

V and J are TRBV19 and TRBJ1-1; TRBD1 matches at 7 bases. The material sequenced was peripheral blood. The source is a woman between 50 and 59 years old with COVID-19, enrolled during active disease. CDR3 DNA: TGTGCCAGTAGTAGGGGGACAGCCTTTAACACTGAAGCTTTCTTT. Protein: CASSRGTAFNTEAFF.